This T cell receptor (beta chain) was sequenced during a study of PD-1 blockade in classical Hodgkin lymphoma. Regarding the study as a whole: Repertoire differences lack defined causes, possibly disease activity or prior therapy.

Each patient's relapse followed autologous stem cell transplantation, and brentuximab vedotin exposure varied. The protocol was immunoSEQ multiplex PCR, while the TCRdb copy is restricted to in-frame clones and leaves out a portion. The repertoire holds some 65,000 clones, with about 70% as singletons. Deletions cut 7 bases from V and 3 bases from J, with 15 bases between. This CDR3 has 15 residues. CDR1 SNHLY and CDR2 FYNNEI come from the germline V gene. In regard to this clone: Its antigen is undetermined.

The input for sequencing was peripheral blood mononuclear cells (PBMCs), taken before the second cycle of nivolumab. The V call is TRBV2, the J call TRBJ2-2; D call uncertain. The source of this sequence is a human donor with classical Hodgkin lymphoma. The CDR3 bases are TGTGCCAGCACCCTGAACCTAGGAGACACCGGGGAGCTGTTTTTT. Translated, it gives CASTLNLGDTGELFF. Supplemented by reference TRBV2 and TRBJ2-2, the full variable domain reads EPEVTQTPSHQVTQMGQEVILRCVPISNHLYFYWYRQILGQKVEFLVSFYNNEISEKSEIFDDQFSVERPDGSNFTLKIRSTKLEDSAMYFCASTLNLGDTGELFFGEGSRLTVL.